This entry features one T cell receptor beta chain sequence. The data originate from a study of blood T cell repertoires in COVID-19. Whole-study context: Nucleic acid was either cDNA or gDNA, and it came from T cells, B-cell-depleted T cells, or PBMCs.

Original processing methods: Counts of nucleated cells, estimated from reference gene primer amplification, were obtained. The protocol was immunoSEQ multiplex PCR, while the TCRdb copy is restricted to in-frame clones and leaves out a portion. That table is the source of V, J and clone size, and D and trimming were worked out from the DNA. The sample includes some 210,000 clones, about 76% of them seen just once. Clinical histories supplied by participants themselves formed the basis of cohort assignment. The source is a woman in her 50s with acute COVID-19. The sample taken for sequencing was PBMCs or T cells enriched from blood (not recorded which).

As DNA, the CDR3 is TGTGCCAGTAGTATAGGACTCTCCTGGGGCACGCAGTATTTT. Translation gives CASSIGLSWGTQYF. The chain carries TRBV19 and TRBJ2-3; weak D call: TRBD1 (5 bases). The germline V and J ends were trimmed by 1 base and 9 bases, with 14 bases remaining between them. The germline V gene has CDR1 LNHDA and CDR2 SQIVND (reference sequence). The CDR3 is made up of 14 amino acids.